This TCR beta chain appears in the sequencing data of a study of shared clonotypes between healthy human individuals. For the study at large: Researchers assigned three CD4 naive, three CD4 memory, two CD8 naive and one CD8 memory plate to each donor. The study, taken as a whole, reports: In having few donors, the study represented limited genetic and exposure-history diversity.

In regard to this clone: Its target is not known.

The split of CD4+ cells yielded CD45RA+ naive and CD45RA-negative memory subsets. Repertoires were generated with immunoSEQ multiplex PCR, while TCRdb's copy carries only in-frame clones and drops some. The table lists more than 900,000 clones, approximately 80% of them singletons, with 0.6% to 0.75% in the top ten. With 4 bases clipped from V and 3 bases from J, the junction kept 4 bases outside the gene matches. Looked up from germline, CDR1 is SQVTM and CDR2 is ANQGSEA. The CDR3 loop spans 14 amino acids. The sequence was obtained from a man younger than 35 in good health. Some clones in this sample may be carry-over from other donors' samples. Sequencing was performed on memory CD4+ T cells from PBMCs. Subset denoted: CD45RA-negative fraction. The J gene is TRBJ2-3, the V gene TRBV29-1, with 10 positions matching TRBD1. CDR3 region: CSVVDRGRTDTQYF. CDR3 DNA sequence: TGCAGCGTTGTTGACAGGGGGCGGACAGATACGCAGTATTTT.